The 15 T cell receptor beta chains presented below share a single source sample, sequenced in a study of monozygotic twins with inflammatory bowel disease. Following a re-call of the 5' RACE reads, TCRdb has one entry per CDR3 protein and lacks DNA. Recorded for this sample: 110,000 to 150,000 distinct CDR3 sequences. The sample taken for sequencing was blood. The receptors here all came from a human donor with ulcerative colitis or Crohn's disease, or a healthy co-twin of an affected twin (not recorded which).

The chain is built from TRBV25-1 and TRBJ1-3. Germline V gene sequence: CDR1 MGHDK, CDR2 SYGVNS. The CDR3 consists of 13 residues. The CDR3 is CASTAHSGNTIYF. Drawing the rest from reference TRBV25-1 and TRBJ1-3, the complete variable domain is EADIYQTPRYLVIGTGKKITLECSQTMGHDKMYWYQQDPGMELHLIHYSYGVNSTEKGDLSSESTVSRIRTEHFPLTLESARPSHTSQYLCASTAHSGNTIYFGEGSWLTVV.

This chain joins TRBV15 and TRBJ2-2. This CDR3 spans 15 amino acids. Germline lookup yields CDR1 LNHNV and CDR2 YYDKDF (reference sequence). CDR3 loop: CATSRGGSNTGELFF.

The chain joins TRBV6-6 to TRBJ2-5. The CDR3 runs to 14 residues. Germline assignment: CDR1 MNHNY and CDR2 SVGAGI (reference sequence). The CDR3 loop reads CASSYSDLQETQYF.

J is TRBJ2-5 and V is TRBV7-3; the TCRdb call, TRBD1, lacks DNA for checking. Germline V CDR1 and CDR2: SGHTA, FQGTGA. This CDR3 has 15 residues. The CDR3 here is CASSPRETNQETQYF.

The chain employs TRBV7-2 and TRBJ2-3; TCRdb's D gene call, TRBD2, goes unchecked for lack of DNA. The CDR3 covers 15 residues. The germline V gene encodes CDR1 SGHTA and CDR2 FQGNSA. This CDR3 reads CASSLAGGGADTQYF.

The rearrangement links TRBV20-1 to TRBJ2-1; TCRdb's D call of TRBD2 is untestable without DNA. The CDR3 is made up of 17 amino acids. Germline CDR1 reads DFQATT; CDR2 reads SNEGSKA (reference sequence). CDR3 loop: CSAILIREDKPYNEQFF.

The chain links TRBV7-2 to TRBJ2-2; checking the TCRdb D call of TRBD2 is not possible without DNA. The V gene's germline CDR1 is SGHTA and CDR2 FQGNSA. This CDR3 is built from 17 residues. CDR3 protein: CASSPTLASGRTGELFF.

This chain connects TRBV7-9 to TRBJ1-5. Per germline, CDR1 SEHNR and CDR2 FQNEAQ (reference sequence). This CDR3 comprises 16 residues. The CDR3 sequence is CASSLELRGGNQPQHF. Full variable domain (outside the CDR3, taken from reference TRBV7-9 and TRBJ1-5): DTGVSQNPRHKITKRGQNVTFRCDPISEHNRLYWYRQTLGQGPEFLTYFQNEAQLEKSRLLSDRFSAERPKGSFSTLEIQRTEQGDSAMYLCASSLELRGGNQPQHFGDGTRLSIL.

The V call is TRBV2, the J call TRBJ2-6; TCRdb's D gene call, TRBD2, goes unchecked for lack of DNA. The germline gives CDR1 SNHLY, CDR2 FYNNEI. The CDR3 sequence is 16 residues long. This CDR3 is CASSAFRVGGANVLTF.

The chain joins TRBV5-1 to TRBJ1-4. Germline lookup yields CDR1 SGHRS and CDR2 YFSETQ. The CDR3 contains 13 residues. The CDR3 spells CASSPRWNEKLFF.

The chain recombines TRBV5-1 with TRBJ2-2; TCRdb returns TRBD2, unconfirmable since there is no DNA. This CDR3 region has 18 residues. In germline, CDR1 is SGHRS, CDR2 YFSETQ. CDR3 sequence reads: CASSPSALAGGDTGELFF.

The chain combines TRBV7-2 with TRBJ2-7; TCRdb indicates TRBD1, and absent DNA this call remains unverified. Germline values: CDR1 SGHTA, CDR2 FQGNSA. There are 14 residues in the CDR3. The CDR3 sequence: CASSPHAGAYEQYF.

The chain recombines TRBV7-2 with TRBJ2-7; TCRdb reports TRBD2, a call that lacks DNA to check it against. Germline V lookup: CDR1 SGHTA, CDR2 FQGNSA. CDR3 size: 15 residues. The CDR3 reads CASSFPTSGSPEQYF.

The chain has TRBV9 and TRBJ2-2. CDR1 and CDR2 (germline): SGDLS, YYNGEE. The CDR3 sequence is 13 residues long. CDR3 amino acids: CASSVASGGELFF. Supplemented by reference TRBV9 and TRBJ2-2, the full variable domain reads DSGVTQTPKHLITATGQRVTLRCSPRSGDLSVYWYQQSLDQGLQFLIQYYNGEERAKGNILERFSAQQFPDLHSELNLSSLELGDSALYFCASSVASGGELFFGEGSRLTVL.

The CDR3 reads CASSLAQAGRNTGELFF. The chain recombines TRBV7-7 with TRBJ2-2; without DNA, the TCRdb call of TRBD2 cannot be checked. This CDR3 region has 17 residues. CDR1 SSHAT and CDR2 FNYEAQ come from the germline V gene (reference sequence).